This T cell receptor (beta chain) is drawn from a study of blood T cell repertoires in COVID-19. Source study methods: For nucleated cells, counts were estimated from reference gene primer amplification. The repertoire was sequenced with immunoSEQ multiplex PCR; TCRdb's copy has only in-frame clones and lacks some. V, J and clone size derive from that table, while D and trimming were established from the DNA sequence. Altogether 430,000 or so clones are present, 88% being singletons, with the ten largest covering roughly 1.9%. Germline CDR1 and CDR2: SNHLY and FYNNEI. CDR3 length: 14 amino acids. The junction had 8 bases not matched to a gene; V was cut back by 9 bases and J by 4 bases.

The receptor's source is a woman aged 40 to 50 who had recovered from COVID-19. The sequenced sample was PBMCs or T cells enriched from blood (not recorded which). The chain couples TRBV2 to TRBJ1-2; 10 nucleotides agree with TRBD1. The CDR3 DNA sequence: TGTGCCAGTACGGGACAGGGGAGAATCTATGGCTACACCTTC. Translating gives CASTGQGRIYGYTF.